This TCR beta chain stems from a study of blood T cell repertoires in COVID-19. About the study: Acute-phase and convalescent COVID-19 samples originated in the United States, Italy and Spain.

Here immunoSEQ multiplex PCR was the method, and the copy in TCRdb shows in-frame clones only, minus some. The sample has tens of thousands of clones, roughly nine tenths seen once. Germline V CDR1 and CDR2: SQVTM, ANQGSEA. With 7 bases clipped from V and 6 bases from J, the junction kept 8 bases outside the gene matches. This CDR3 is built from 13 residues. Sequenced input: peripheral blood. The chain links TRBV29-1 to TRBJ1-1, with TRBD1 matching over 10 bases. This clonotype was sampled from a man older than 75 in a cohort sampled during active COVID-19. The CDR3 DNA sequence: TGCAGCGCAAGACAGGGGGCGGTGGCTGAAGCTTTCTTT. Residues: CSARQGAVAEAFF. The full variable domain, its missing parts supplied by reference TRBV29-1 and TRBJ1-1, is SAVISQKPSRDICQRGTSLTIQCQVDSQVTMMFWYRQQPGQSLTLIATANQGSEATYESGFVIDKFPISRPNLTFSTLTVSNMSPEDSSIYLCSARQGAVAEAFFGQGTRLTVV.